The clone carrying this T cell receptor (beta chain) was found many times. As yet, its antigen is unknown. This record belongs to a study of CD8 T cells in ankylosing spondylitis. The study, taken as a whole, reports: Peripheral blood samples showed relatively rare disease-linked clones, and these clones were CD8+. Within ankylosing spondylitis blood, a TCR beta motif made up of seven to nine highly homologous variants appeared to be characteristic. Disease-linked clones were reportedly significantly enriched in matched ankylosing spondylitis synovial fluid.

Quantitative barcoded 5'-RACE was used to prepare TCR beta libraries. Via MiXCR, TCRdb re-called the 5' RACE reads, giving one row per CDR3 protein. Of hundreds of thousands of distinct CDR3 sequences listed, approximately 9% were seen once; the top ten hold over 6.5%. CDR1 is MDHEN, CDR2 SYDVKM, per germline. V shed 3 bases and J shed 0 bases, with 5 bases lying between them. CDR3 length equals 13 residues. Sequencing was performed on blood, either unsorted or a sorted T cell fraction (not recorded which). The rearrangement links TRBV28 to TRBJ1-1; a possible D gene is TRBD1 (5 bases). This receptor was identified in a male donor with ankylosing spondylitis or in good health (not recorded which). The CDR3 here is CASSFRVNTEAFF. The DNA for the CDR3 is TGTGCCAGCAGTTTCAGGGTGAACACTGAAGCTTTCTTT.